These T cell receptor beta chains were read from a single sample in a study of blood T cell repertoires in COVID-19. Libraries were prepared by immunoSEQ multiplex PCR; TCRdb keeps only in-frame clonotypes and omits some of them. The sample yields 240,000 or so clones, approximately 86% seen once. The source material was peripheral blood. These receptors all come from a man aged 55 to 70 who had recovered from COVID-19. Both conserved end residues are part of each CDR3. D genes are given only for firm matches. Size values are once, few and many counts, or a class for expanded clones, and some rows have none.

once	TRBV6-5	.	TRBJ1-1	CASSYSMRDTEAFF	TGTGCCAGCAGTTACTCGATGCGGGACACTGAAGCTTTCTTT
.	TRBV24-1	TRBD1	TRBJ1-1	CATRSGGSPEAFF	TGTGCCACCAGATCAGGGGGCTCCCCTGAAGCTTTCTTT
.	TRBV28	.	TRBJ1-2	CASNTGEGYGYTF	TGTGCCAGCAATACGGGGGAGGGTTATGGCTACACCTTC
.	TRBV20-1	.	TRBJ1-2	CSASRQAGYTF	TGCAGTGCTTCCCGACAGGCAGGCTACACCTTC
once	TRBV4-1	TRBD1	TRBJ1-2	CASSQTQGALNYGYTF	TGCGCCAGCAGCCAAACACAGGGGGCATTGAACTATGGCTACACCTTC
.	TRBV18	TRBD1	TRBJ1-1	CASSEQGAHTEAFF	TGTGCCAGCTCAGAACAGGGGGCCCACACTGAAGCTTTCTTT
.	TRBV18	.	TRBJ1-4	CASSLQATNEKLFF	TGTGCCAGCTCACTACAGGCAACTAATGAAAAACTGTTTTTT
.	TRBV6-5	.	TRBJ2-3	CATVERTSTDTQYF	TGTGCCACCGTAGAGCGGACTAGCACAGATACGCAGTATTTT
.	TRBV30	TRBD1	TRBJ1-5	CAWSVEGAHQPQHF	TGTGCCTGGAGTGTGGAGGGGGCCCATCAGCCCCAGCATTTT
.	TRBV6-5	TRBD2	TRBJ2-7	CASRRESSYEQYF	TGTGCCAGCAGGCGGGAGAGCTCCTACGAGCAGTACTTC
.	TRBV6-1	.	TRBJ2-3	CASSEARWFTDTQYF	TGTGCCAGCAGTGAAGCGCGGTGGTTTACAGATACGCAGTATTTT
.	TRBV5-1	.	TRBJ1-3	CASSLVGDTYGNTIYF	TGCGCCAGCAGCTTGGTTGGGGACACATACGGAAACACCATATATTTT
.	TRBV5-1	TRBD1	TRBJ1-5	CAGQGWRSNQPQHF	TGCGCGGGACAGGGATGGCGTAGCAATCAGCCCCAGCATTTT
.	TRBV5-6	TRBD1	TRBJ1-2	CASSLGRRGSNYGYTF	TGTGCCAGCAGCTTGGGTCGCAGGGGGTCTAACTATGGCTACACCTTC
.	TRBV5-1	.	TRBJ1-6	CASSFNAGLSVSPLHF	TGCGCCAGCAGCTTTAATGCAGGGTTATCGGTTTCACCCCTCCACTTT
.	TRBV6-5	.	TRBJ1-3	CASSYSLTGNTIYF	TGTGCCAGCAGTTACAGCCTGACTGGAAACACCATATATTTT
.	TRBV7-9	.	TRBJ2-3	CASSLAGSLTDTQYF	TGTGCCAGCAGCTTAGCGGGTAGCCTCACAGATACGCAGTATTTT
once	TRBV9	.	TRBJ2-1	CASSVGRETYNEQFF	TGTGCCAGCAGCGTAGGACGGGAAACCTACAATGAGCAGTTCTTC
few	TRBV20-1	.	TRBJ1-5	CSASTRGRGREPQHF	TGCAGTGCTAGTACCCGGGGCAGGGGTCGGGAGCCCCAGCATTTT
.	TRBV12-3/TRBV12-4	TRBD1	TRBJ2-7	CASSPGQTQQYF	TGTGCCAGCAGCCCGGGACAGACGCAGCAGTACTTC
.	TRBV30	.	TRBJ1-1	CAWSKHPNTEAFF	TGTGCCTGGAGTAAACATCCGAACACTGAAGCTTTCTTT
.	TRBV20-1	.	TRBJ1-1	CSAGDSAEAFF	TGCAGTGCTGGGGACTCGGCGGAAGCTTTCTTT
.	TRBV5-1	TRBD1	TRBJ1-5	CASSSTGGNQPQHF	TGCGCCAGCAGCTCGACAGGGGGCAATCAGCCCCAGCATTTT
few	TRBV19	.	TRBJ1-5	CASTGRGNQPQHF	TGTGCCAGTACAGGGAGGGGGAATCAGCCCCAGCATTTT
.	TRBV5-5	.	TRBJ2-1	CASSLYYSSSYNEQFF	TGTGCCAGCAGCTTGTATTACAGCAGCTCCTACAATGAGCAGTTCTTC
once	TRBV7-7	TRBD2	TRBJ2-3	CASSLTATSGSDTQYF	TGTGCCAGCAGCTTAACGGCGACTAGCGGGTCAGATACGCAGTATTTT
.	TRBV20-1	.	TRBJ2-7	CSASDGGRSWEQYF	TGCAGTGCTAGTGACGGGGGGCGCTCGTGGGAGCAGTACTTC
.	TRBV5-1	TRBD2	TRBJ2-7	CASSLAGGFSYEQYF	TGCGCCAGCAGCTTGGCCGGGGGGTTCTCCTACGAGCAGTACTTC